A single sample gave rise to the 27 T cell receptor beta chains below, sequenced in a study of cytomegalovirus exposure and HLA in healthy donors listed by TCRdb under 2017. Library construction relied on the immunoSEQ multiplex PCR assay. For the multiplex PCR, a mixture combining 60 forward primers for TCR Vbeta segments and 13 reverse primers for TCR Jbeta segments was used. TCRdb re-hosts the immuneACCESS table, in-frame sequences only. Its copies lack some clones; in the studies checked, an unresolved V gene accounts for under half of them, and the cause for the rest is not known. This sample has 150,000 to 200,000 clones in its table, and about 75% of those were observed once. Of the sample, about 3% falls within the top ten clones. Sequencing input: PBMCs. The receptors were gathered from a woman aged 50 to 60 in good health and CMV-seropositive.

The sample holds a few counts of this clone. In DNA form, the CDR3 reads TGTGCCAGCAGCCAAGGTGGTCAGGTAGCGGGGGGCTACGAGCAGTACTTC. This sequence encodes CASSQGGQVAGGYEQYF. V usage is TRBV4-2 and J usage is TRBJ2-7; 10 nucleotides align to TRBD2. Germline V gives CDR1 LGHNA, CDR2 YNFKEQ. The length of the CDR3 is 17 residues. With V trimmed by 1 base and J by 3 bases, 9 bases remained unmatched.

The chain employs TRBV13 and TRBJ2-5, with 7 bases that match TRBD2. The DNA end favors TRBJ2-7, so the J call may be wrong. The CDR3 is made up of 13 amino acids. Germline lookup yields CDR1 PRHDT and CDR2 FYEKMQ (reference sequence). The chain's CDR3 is CASSFERGYEQYF. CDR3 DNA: TGTGCCAGCAGCTTCGAGCGGGGTTACGAGCAGTACTTC.

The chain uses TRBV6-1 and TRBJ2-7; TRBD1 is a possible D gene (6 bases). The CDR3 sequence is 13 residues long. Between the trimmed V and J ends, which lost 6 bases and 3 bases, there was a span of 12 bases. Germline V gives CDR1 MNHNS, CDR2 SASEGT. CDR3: CASRWTAYYEQYF. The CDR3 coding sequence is TGTGCCAGCAGATGGACAGCATACTACGAGCAGTACTTC.

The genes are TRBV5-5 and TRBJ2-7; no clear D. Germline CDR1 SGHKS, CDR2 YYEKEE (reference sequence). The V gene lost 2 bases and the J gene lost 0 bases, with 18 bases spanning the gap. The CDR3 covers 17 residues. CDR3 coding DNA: TGTGCCAGCAGCTTTCAGGTACAGTCATTTCACTCCTACGAGCAGTACTTC. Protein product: CASSFQVQSFHSYEQYF. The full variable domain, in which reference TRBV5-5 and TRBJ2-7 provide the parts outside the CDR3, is DAGVTQSPTHLIKTRGQQVTLRCSPISGHKSVSWYQQVLGQGPQFIFQYYEKEERGRGNFPDRFSARQFPNYSSELNVNALLLGDSALYLCASSFQVQSFHSYEQYFGPGTRLTVT.

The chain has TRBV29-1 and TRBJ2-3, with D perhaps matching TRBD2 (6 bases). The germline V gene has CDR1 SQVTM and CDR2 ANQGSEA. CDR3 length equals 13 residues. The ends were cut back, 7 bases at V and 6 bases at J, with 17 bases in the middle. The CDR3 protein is CSGRDSMRDTQYF. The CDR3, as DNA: TGCAGCGGGAGGGACTCTATGAGGGATACGCAGTATTTT.

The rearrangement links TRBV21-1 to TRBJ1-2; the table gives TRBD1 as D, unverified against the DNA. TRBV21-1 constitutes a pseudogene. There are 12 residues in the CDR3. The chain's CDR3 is CASMTDNYGYTF. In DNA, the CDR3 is TGTGCCAGCATGACAGATAACTATGGCTACACCTTC.

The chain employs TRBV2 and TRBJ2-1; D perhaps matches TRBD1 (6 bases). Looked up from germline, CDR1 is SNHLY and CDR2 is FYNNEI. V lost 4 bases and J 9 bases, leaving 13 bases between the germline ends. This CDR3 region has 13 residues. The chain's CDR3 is CASSGPTGLEQFF. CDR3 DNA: TGTGCCAGCAGTGGCCCAACAGGGCTTGAGCAGTTCTTC.

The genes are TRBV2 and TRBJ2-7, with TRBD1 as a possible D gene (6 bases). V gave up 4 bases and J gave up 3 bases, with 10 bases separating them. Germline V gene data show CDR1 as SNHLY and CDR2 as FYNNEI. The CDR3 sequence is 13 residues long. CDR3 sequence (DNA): TGTGCCAGCAGTGGGGGCAGGGGCTACGAGCAGTACTTC. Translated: CASSGGRGYEQYF.

For the CDR3, the DNA is TGTGCCAGCAGCCCGACAGGGCACTCTGGAAACACCATATATTTT. Residues: CASSPTGHSGNTIYF. The chain has TRBV6-5 and TRBJ1-3; 7 nucleotides line up with TRBD1. The CDR3 spans 15 residues. V shed 6 bases, J shed 0 bases, and the junction held 5 bases outside the gene matches. The germline CDR1 and CDR2 sequences are MNHEY and SVGAGI.

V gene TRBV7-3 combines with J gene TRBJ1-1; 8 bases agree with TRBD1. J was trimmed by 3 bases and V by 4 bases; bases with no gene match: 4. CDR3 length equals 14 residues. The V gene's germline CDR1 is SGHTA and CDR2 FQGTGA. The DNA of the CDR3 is TGTGCCAGCAGCTCCAACAGGGGGGACACTGAAGCTTTCTTT. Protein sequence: CASSSNRGDTEAFF.

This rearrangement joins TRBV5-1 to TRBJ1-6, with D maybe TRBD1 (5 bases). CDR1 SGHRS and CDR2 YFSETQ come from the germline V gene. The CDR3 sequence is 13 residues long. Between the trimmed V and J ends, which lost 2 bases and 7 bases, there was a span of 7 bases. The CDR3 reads CASSFDSNSPLHF. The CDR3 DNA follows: TGCGCCAGCAGCTTTGACAGCAATTCACCCCTCCACTTT.

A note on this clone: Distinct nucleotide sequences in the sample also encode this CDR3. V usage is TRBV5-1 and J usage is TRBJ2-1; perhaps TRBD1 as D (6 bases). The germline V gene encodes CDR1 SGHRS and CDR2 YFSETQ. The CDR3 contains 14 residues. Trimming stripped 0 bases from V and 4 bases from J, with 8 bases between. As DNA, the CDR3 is TGCGCCAGCAGCTTGGGAGACAGGTACAATGAGCAGTTCTTC. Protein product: CASSLGDRYNEQFF.

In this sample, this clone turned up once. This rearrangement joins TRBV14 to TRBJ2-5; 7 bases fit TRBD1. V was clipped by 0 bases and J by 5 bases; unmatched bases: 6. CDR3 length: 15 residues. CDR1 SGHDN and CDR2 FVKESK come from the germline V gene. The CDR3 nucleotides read TGTGCCAGCAGCCAAGATAGGGGGCGCCGGGAGACCCAGTACTTC. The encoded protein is CASSQDRGRRETQYF.

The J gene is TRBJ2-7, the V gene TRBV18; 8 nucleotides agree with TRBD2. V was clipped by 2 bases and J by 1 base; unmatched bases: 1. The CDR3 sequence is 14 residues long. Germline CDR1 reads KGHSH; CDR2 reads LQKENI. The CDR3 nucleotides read TGTGCCAGCTCACCAGTAGCGGGGTCCTACGAGCAGTACTTC. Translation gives CASSPVAGSYEQYF.

CDR3 sequence reads: CASSQDDPGPQYF. CDR3 sequence (DNA): TGTGCCAGCAGCCAAGATGACCCAGGGCCCCAGTACTTC. This chain links TRBV14 with TRBJ2-5, with D perhaps matching TRBD1 (5 bases). V lost 0 bases, J lost 9 bases, and 11 bases lay in between. This CDR3 has 13 residues. Germline lookup yields CDR1 SGHDN and CDR2 FVKESK.

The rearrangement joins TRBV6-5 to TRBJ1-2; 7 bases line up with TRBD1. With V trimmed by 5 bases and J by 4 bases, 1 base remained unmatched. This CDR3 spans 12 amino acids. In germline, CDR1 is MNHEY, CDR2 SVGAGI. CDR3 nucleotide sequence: TGTGCCAGCAGTCACAGGGGCTATGGCTACACCTTC. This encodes CASSHRGYGYTF.

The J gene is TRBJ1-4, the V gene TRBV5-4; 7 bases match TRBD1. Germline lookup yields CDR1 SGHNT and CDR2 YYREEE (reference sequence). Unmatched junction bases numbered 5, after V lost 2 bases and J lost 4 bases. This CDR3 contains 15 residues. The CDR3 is CASSLTGDGNEKLFF. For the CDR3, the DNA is TGTGCCAGCAGCTTAACAGGGGATGGTAATGAAAAACTGTTTTTT.

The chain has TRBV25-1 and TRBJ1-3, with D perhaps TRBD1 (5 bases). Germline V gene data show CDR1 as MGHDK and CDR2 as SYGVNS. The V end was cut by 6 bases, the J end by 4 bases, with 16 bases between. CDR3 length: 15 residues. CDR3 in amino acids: CASSSDRSWGNTIYF. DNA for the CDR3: TGTGCCAGCAGCTCAGACAGAAGTTGGGGAAACACCATATATTTT.

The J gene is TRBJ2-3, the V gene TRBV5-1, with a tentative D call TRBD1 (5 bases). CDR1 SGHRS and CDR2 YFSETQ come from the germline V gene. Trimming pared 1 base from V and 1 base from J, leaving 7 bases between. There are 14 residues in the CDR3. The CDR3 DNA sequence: TGCGCCAGCAGCTTGATACAGGGCACAGATACGCAGTATTTT. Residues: CASSLIQGTDTQYF.

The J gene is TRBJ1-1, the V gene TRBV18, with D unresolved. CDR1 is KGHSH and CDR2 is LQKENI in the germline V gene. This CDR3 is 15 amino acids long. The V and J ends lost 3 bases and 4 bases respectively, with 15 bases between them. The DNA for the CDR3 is TGTGCCAGCTCACCCTCCGGCGGGTCGGTCACTGAAGCTTTCTTT. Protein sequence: CASSPSGGSVTEAFF.

The CDR3 nucleotides read TGTGCCAGTAGTATCGGGCAGGGGATAGGTAGTGGCAATCAGCCCCAGCATTTT. Translating it yields CASSIGQGIGSGNQPQHF. J is TRBJ1-5 and V is TRBV19, with D tentatively TRBD1 (6 bases). This CDR3 is 18 amino acids long. V was pared by 3 bases and J by 2 bases, with 20 bases between. The V gene's germline CDR1 is LNHDA and CDR2 SQIVND (reference sequence).

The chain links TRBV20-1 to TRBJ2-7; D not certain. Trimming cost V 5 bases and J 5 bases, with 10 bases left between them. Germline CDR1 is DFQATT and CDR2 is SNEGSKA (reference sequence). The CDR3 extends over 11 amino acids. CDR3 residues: CSASPGDEQYF. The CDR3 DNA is TGCAGTGCTTCTCCAGGCGACGAGCAGTACTTC.

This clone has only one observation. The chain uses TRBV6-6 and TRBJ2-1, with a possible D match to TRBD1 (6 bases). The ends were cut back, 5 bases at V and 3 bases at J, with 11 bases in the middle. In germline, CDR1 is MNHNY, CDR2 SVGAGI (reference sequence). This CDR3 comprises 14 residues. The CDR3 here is CASSPGQNYNEQFF. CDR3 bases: TGTGCCAGCAGTCCCGGACAGAACTACAATGAGCAGTTCTTC.

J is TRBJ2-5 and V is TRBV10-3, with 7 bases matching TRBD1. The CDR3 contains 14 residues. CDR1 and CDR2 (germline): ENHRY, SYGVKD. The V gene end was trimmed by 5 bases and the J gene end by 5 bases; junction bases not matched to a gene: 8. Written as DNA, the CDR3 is TGTGCCATCAGTAGACAGGGAAATACGGAGACCCAGTACTTC. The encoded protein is CAISRQGNTETQYF.

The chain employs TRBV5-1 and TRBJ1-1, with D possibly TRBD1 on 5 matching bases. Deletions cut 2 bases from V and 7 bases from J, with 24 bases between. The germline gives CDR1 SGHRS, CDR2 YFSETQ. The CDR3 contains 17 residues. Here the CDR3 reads CASSLRPEQVRAYEAFF. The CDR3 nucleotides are TGCGCCAGCAGCTTAAGGCCCGAACAGGTACGGGCTTATGAAGCTTTCTTT.

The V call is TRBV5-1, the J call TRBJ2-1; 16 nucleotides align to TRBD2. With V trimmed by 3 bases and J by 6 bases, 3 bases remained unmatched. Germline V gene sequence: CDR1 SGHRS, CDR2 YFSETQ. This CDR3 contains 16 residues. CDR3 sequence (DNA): TGCGCCAGCAGCTCCGGGACTAGCGGGGGGGCCAATGAGCAGTTCTTC. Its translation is CASSSGTSGGANEQFF.

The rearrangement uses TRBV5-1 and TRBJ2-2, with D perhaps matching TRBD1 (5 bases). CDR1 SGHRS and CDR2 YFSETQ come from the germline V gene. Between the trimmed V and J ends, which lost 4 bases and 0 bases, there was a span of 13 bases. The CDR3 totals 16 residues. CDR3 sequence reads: CASSGDAGTNTGELFF. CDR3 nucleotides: TGCGCCAGCAGCGGCGACGCAGGGACGAACACCGGGGAGCTGTTTTTT.